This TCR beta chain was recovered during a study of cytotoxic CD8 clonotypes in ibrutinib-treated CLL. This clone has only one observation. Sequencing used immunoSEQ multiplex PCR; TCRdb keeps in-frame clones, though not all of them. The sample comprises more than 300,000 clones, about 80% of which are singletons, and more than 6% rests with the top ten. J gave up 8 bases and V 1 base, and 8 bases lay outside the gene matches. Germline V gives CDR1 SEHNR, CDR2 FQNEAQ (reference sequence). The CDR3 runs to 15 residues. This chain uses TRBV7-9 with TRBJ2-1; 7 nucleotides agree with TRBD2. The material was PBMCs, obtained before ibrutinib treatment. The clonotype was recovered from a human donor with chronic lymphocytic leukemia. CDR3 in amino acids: CASSLGASGLYEQFF. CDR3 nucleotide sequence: TGTGCCAGCAGCTTAGGGGCTAGCGGTCTGTATGAGCAGTTCTTC.